This T cell receptor (beta chain) is from a study of T cell responses to AZD1222 COVID-19 vaccine. Assay used: immunoSEQ multiplex PCR; TCRdb lists only in-frame clones, some missing. The table lists 130,000 to 150,000 clones, about nine tenths of them singletons, with approximately 2.1% in the top ten. Germline V gene lookup returns CDR1 SGHDT and CDR2 YYEEEE. The V and J ends lost 3 bases and 5 bases, in that order; junction bases with no gene match: 13. The CDR3 has 16 residues. This sample comprised peripheral blood, obtained on day 0 of AZD1222 vaccination. V and J are TRBV5-6 and TRBJ2-5; 7 bases agree with TRBD2. The clonotype originates from an adult in good health. The chain's CDR3 is CASSSVGSAGVETQYF. The CDR3 region has the DNA TGTGCCAGCAGCTCGGTCGGTTCGGCGGGAGTGGAGACCCAGTACTTC.